This record looks at one T cell receptor beta chain sequence and its context. What this receptor recognizes is not known. The record has no base qualities; no much larger clone is one base away. The data derive from a study of blood T cell repertoires in COVID-19 (dated by TCRdb to the early 2020s). About the full investigation: Collaborator samples came from the United States, Italy and Spain and covered acute and convalescent phases of COVID-19. The material from the prospective study consisted of cDNA or gDNA derived from T cells, B-cell-depleted T cells, or PBMCs. Subjects who had been exposed to COVID-19, were actively infected with it, or had recovered from it provided the deeply sampled blood TCRbeta repertoires that made up the dataset. The repertoires were made available in a free public database intended to serve as a resource for research on the immune response to SARS-CoV-2. The samples were drawn from two sources: the first 160 participants of the ongoing ImmuneRACE study, and 1,254 subjects contributed by 6 global collaborators. Sample metadata almost always included a de-identified subject ID, COVID-19 status, age in years and sex. Where HLA class I and class II types were available, the types were taken from metadata supplied by the sample provider, not from assay-based typing.

The V end loses 3 bases and the J end loses 7 bases, and a stretch of 13 bases separates them. The CDR3 spans 14 residues, from the cysteine through the phenylalanine. The entry retains the CDR3 DNA only, 42 bases that are in frame from base 1. From the germline V gene, CDR1 is SNHLY and CDR2 is FYNNEI. General conclusions and limits of the study: Clinical and demographic metadata were provided uncurated, with the amount varying by source and participant.

Each collaborating institution followed its own protocols to collect whole blood in K2EDTA tubes. Collaborator samples were shipped for TCRbeta analysis as frozen whole blood, isolated PBMCs, or DNA extracted from either sample type. The immunoSEQ Assay, a bias-controlled multiplex PCR, was used to amplify TCRbeta CDR3 regions from genomic DNA. The authors processed their data as follows. The number of nucleated cells in each sample was estimated from the amplification of reference gene primers within the assay. Sequence reads were collapsed and filtered to measure the absolute abundance of every unique TCRbeta CDR3 rearrangement. For each sample, productive Simpson clonality was calculated as the square root of Simpson's diversity index over productive rearrangements. The table comes from immuneACCESS by way of TCRdb, which keeps in-frame sequences with V and J called. Part of the clones is missing from these tables; in studies checked, under half for an unresolved V gene and the rest for unknown reasons. That table is the source of V, J and clone size, and D and trimming were worked out from the DNA. The sample contains about 66,000 clones, nearly 90% of them found a single time. The ten largest clones capture about 4% of the sample.

This clonotype was sampled from a man aged 70 or older with acute or convalescent COVID-19. What was sequenced was peripheral blood. The chain joins TRBV2 to TRBJ1-5; confidence is insufficient to name the D gene. The CDR3 has the sequence CASSDFGVRQPQHF. In nucleotide form, the sequence is TGTGCCAGCAGTGACTTCGGGGTGCGACAGCCCCAGCATTTT.